The present T cell receptor beta chain was sequenced within a study of T-cell reconstitution after alpha-beta-depleted transplantation in children. Many counts were recorded for this clonotype. The CDR3 is 14 residues long. Germline CDR1 is SGHRS and CDR2 is YFSETQ. Trimming removed 3 bases from V and 5 bases from J, with 12 bases in between. Using unique molecular identifiers, the investigators prepared the TCRbeta library. A single record per CDR3 protein comes from TCRdb applying MiXCR to the PCR reads. The table includes roughly 200,000 distinct CDR3 sequences, about 15% detected once. This clonotype was sampled from a human donor who donated a stem cell graft to a child with acute lymphoblastic leukemia. V and J are TRBV5-1 and TRBJ2-1; D might be TRBD1 (5 bases). This specimen consisted of PBMCs from the stem cell graft donor, obtained from the stem cell graft. The CDR3 region has the DNA TGCGCCAGCAGCTCCCTTACAGGCGACAATGAGCAGTTCTTC. Translation gives CASSSLTGDNEQFF. Complete variable domain (other parts from reference TRBV5-1 and TRBJ2-1): KAGVTQTPRYLIKTRGQQVTLSCSPISGHRSVSWYQQTPGQGLQFLFEYFSETQRNKGNFPGRFSGRQFSNSRSEMNVSTLELGDSALYLCASSSLTGDNEQFFGPGTRLTVL.